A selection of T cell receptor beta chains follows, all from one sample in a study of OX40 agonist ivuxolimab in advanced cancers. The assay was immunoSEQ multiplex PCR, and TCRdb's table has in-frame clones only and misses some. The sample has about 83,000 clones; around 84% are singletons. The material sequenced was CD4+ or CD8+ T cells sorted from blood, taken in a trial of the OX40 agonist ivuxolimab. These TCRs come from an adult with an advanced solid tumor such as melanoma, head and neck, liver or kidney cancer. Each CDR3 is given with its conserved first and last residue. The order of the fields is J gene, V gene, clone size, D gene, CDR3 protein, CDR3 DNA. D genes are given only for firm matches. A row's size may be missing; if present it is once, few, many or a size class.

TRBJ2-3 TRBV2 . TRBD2 CASSELAGGGDTQYF TGTGCCAGCAGTGAACTAGCGGGGGGGGGCGATACGCAGTATTTT
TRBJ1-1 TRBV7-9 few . CASQAKLRMNTEAFF TGTGCCAGCCAAGCCAAACTTAGGATGAACACTGAAGCTTTCTTT
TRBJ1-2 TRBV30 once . CAWSDGTFWGYTF TGTGCCTGGAGTGATGGGACATTCTGGGGCTACACCTTC
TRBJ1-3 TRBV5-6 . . CASSFFPGAGNTIYF TGTGCCAGCAGCTTCTTTCCCGGCGCGGGAAACACCATATATTTT
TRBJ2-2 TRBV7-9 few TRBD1 CASSFAGQGDRAGELFF TGTGCCAGCAGCTTCGCGGGACAGGGGGATCGTGCCGGGGAGCTGTTTTTT
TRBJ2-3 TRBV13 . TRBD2 CASTVAGAHSDTQYF TGTGCCAGCACCGTAGCGGGGGCCCACTCCGATACGCAGTATTTT
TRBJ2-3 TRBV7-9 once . CASSLALIASDTQYF TGTGCCAGCAGCTTAGCGTTGATAGCGTCAGATACGCAGTATTTT
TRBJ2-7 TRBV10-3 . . CAISEGLDNSYEQYF TGTGCCATCAGTGAAGGTCTGGACAACTCCTACGAGCAGTACTTC
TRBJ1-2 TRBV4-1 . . CASSQDGRVGGYTF TGCGCCAGCAGCCAAGATGGGCGGGTCGGTGGCTACACCTTC
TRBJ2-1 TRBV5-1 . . CASSLGGHEQFF TGCGCCAGCAGCTTGGGGGGCCATGAGCAGTTCTTC
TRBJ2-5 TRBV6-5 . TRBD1 CASSDGTDQETQYF TGTGCCAGCAGTGATGGGACAGACCAAGAGACCCAGTACTTC
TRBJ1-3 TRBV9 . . CASSPQQGAGNTIYF TGTGCCAGCAGCCCTCAGCAGGGAGCGGGAAACACCATATATTTT
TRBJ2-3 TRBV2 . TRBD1 CASLRPGTASSTDTQYF TGTGCCAGCCTCAGGCCGGGGACAGCGTCTAGCACAGATACGCAGTATTTT
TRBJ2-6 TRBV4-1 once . CASSPPAGRANVLTF TGCGCCAGCAGCCCCCCCGCCGGAAGGGCCAACGTCCTGACTTTC
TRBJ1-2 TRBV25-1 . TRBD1 CASSETGWRGYTF TGTGCCAGCAGTGAGACAGGGTGGCGTGGCTACACCTTC
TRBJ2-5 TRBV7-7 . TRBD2 CASSPRTSPQETQYF TGTGCTAGCAGCCCCAGGACTAGCCCGCAAGAGACCCAGTACTTC
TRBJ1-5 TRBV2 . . CASSVDSVGQPQHF TGTGCCAGTTCCGTTGACAGCGTCGGACAGCCCCAGCATTTT
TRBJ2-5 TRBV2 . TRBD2 CASSGSASGGETQYF TGTGCCAGCAGTGGGTCGGCTAGCGGGGGGGAGACCCAGTACTTC
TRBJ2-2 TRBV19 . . CASSSQFTGELFF TGTGCCAGTAGTTCTCAGTTCACCGGGGAGCTGTTTTTT
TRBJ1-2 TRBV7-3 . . CASSLSPGEYGYTF TGTGCCAGCAGCTTATCTCCAGGGGAGTATGGCTACACCTTC
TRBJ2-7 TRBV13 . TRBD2 CASSLGRAPYEQYF TGTGCCAGCAGCCTTGGGAGGGCGCCCTACGAGCAGTACTTC
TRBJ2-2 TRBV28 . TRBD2 CASSFGRGSNTGELFF TGTGCCAGCAGTTTTGGGAGGGGATCGAACACCGGGGAGCTGTTTTTT
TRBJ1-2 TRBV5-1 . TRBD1 CASSYPVTGDNYGYTF TGCGCCAGCAGCTACCCCGTTACAGGGGATAACTATGGCTACACCTTC
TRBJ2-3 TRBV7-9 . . CASSLGGGVSTDTQYF TGTGCCAGCAGCTTGGGGGGAGGTGTGAGCACAGATACGCAGTATTTT
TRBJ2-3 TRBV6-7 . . CASSPKSTHTDTQYF TGTGCCAGCAGTCCGAAATCGACTCACACAGATACGCAGTATTTT
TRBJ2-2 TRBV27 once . CASSSPSGQVLTGELFF TGTGCCAGCAGTTCACCCTCGGGACAAGTTCTGACCGGGGAGCTGTTTTTT
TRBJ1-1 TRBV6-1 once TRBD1 CASSAETGTPEAFF TGTGCCAGCAGTGCCGAGACAGGGACCCCTGAAGCTTTCTTT
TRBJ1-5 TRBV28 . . CASSSGGGNQPQHF TGTGCCAGCAGTTCCGGGGGGGGCAATCAGCCCCAGCATTTT
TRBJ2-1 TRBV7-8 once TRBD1 CASSLSGQGSTEQFF TGTGCCAGCAGCTTAAGTGGACAGGGATCCACTGAGCAGTTCTTC
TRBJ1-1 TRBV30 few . CAWSVIREAFF TGTGCCTGGAGTGTAATCAGAGAAGCTTTCTTT
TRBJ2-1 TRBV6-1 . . CASRGIRGMNNEQFF TGTGCCAGCAGGGGGATAAGGGGGATGAACAATGAGCAGTTCTTC